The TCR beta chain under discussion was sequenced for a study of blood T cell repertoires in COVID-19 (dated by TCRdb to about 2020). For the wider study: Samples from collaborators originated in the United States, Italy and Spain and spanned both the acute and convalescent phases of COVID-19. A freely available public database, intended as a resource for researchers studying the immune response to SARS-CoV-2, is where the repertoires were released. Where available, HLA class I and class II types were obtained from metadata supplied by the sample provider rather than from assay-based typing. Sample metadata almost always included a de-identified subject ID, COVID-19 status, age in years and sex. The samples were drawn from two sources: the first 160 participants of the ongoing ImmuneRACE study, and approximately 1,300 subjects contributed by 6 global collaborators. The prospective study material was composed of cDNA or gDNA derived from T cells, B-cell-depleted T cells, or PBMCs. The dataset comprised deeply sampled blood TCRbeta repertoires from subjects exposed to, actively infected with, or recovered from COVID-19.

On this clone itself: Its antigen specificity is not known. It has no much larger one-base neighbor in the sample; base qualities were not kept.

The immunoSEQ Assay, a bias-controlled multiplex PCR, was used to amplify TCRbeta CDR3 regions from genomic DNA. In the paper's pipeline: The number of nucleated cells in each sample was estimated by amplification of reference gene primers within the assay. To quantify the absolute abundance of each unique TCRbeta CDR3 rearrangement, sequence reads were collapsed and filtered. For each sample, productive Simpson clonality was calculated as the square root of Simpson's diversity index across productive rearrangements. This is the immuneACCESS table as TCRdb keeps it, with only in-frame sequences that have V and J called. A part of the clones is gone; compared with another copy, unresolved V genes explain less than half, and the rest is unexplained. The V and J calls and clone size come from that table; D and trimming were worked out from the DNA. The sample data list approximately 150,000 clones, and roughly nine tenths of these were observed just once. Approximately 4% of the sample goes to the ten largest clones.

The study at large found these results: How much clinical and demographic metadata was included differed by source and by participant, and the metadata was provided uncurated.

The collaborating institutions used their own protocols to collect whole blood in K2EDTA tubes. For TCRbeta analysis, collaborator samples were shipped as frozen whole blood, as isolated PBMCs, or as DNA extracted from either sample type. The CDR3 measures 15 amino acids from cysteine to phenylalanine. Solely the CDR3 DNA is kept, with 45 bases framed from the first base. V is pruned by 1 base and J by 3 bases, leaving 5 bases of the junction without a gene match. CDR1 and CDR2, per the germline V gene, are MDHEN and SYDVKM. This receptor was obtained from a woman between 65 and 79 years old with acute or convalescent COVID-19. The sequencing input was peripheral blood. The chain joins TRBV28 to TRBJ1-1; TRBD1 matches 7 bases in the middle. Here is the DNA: TGTGCCAGCAGTTTATACTCGACAGGGTACACTGAAGCTTTCTTT. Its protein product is CASSLYSTGYTEAFF.